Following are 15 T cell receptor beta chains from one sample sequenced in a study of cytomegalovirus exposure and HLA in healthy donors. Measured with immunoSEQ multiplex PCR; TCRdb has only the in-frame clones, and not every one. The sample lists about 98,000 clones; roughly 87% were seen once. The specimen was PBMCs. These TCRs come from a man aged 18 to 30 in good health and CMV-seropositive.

The CDR3 protein is CAISALKYEQYF. In nucleotides, the CDR3 is TGTGCCATCAGTGCTCTAAAGTACGAGCAGTACTTC. The chain recombines TRBV10-3 with TRBJ2-7; no reliable D call. Looked up from germline, CDR1 is ENHRY and CDR2 is SYGVKD. V was cut by 4 bases and J by 4 bases, with 8 bases left in between. CDR3 length equals 12 residues.

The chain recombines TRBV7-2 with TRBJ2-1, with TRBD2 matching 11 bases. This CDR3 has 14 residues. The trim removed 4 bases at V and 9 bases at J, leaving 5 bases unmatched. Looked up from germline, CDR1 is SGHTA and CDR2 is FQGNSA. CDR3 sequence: CASSWGTSGSEQFF. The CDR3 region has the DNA TGTGCCAGCAGCTGGGGGACTAGCGGATCTGAGCAGTTCTTC.

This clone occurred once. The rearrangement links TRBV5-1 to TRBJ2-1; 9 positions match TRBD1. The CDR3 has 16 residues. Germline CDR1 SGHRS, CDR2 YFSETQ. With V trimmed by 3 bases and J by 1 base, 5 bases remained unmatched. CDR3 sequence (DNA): TGCGCCAGCAGCTCACAGGGGGCTAAGTCCTACAATGAGCAGTTCTTC. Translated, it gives CASSSQGAKSYNEQFF.

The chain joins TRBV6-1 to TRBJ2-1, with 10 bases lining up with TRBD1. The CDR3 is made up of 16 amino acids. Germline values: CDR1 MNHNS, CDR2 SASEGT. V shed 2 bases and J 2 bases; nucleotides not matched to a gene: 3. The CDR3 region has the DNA TGTGCCAGCAGTGAATTTGGGACAGGGGCCTACAATGAGCAGTTCTTC. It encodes CASSEFGTGAYNEQFF.

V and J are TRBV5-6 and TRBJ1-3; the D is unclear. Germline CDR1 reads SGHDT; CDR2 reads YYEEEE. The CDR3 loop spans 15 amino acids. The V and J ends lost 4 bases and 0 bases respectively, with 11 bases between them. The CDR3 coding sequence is TGTGCCAGCAGCCGTGGCGGATTCTCTGGAAACACCATATATTTT. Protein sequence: CASSRGGFSGNTIYF.

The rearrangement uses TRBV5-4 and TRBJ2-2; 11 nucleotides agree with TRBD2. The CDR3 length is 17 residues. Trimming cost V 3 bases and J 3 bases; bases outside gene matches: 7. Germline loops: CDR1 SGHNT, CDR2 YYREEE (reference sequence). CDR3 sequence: CASSSLSSGRYTGELFF. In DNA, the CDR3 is TGTGCCAGCAGCTCCTTGTCTAGCGGGAGGTACACCGGGGAGCTGTTTTTT.

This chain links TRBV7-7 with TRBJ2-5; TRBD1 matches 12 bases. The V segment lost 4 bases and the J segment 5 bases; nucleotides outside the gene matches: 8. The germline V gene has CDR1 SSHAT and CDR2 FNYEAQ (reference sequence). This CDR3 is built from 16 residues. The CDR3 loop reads CASSSTTGTGGETQYF. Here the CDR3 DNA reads TGTGCCAGCAGCTCTACGACCGGGACAGGGGGCGAGACCCAGTACTTC. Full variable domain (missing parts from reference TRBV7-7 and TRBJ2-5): GAGVSQSPRYKVTKRGQDVTLRCDPISSHATLYWYQQALGQGPEFLTYFNYEAQPDKSGLPSDRFSAERPEGSISTLTIQRTEQRDSAMYRCASSSTTGTGGETQYFGPGTRLLVL.

The CDR3 region has the DNA TGTGCCAGTAGTATCCCCGCCGCGGACAGGGAGGATGAGCAGTTCTTC. It encodes CASSIPAADREDEQFF. The chain is built from TRBV19 and TRBJ2-1; 8 nucleotides align to TRBD1. The CDR3 has 16 residues. Trimming cost V 3 bases and J 8 bases; bases outside gene matches: 12. Germline V gene lookup returns CDR1 LNHDA and CDR2 SQIVND (reference sequence). The complete variable domain, with remaining parts taken from reference TRBV19 and TRBJ2-1, reads DGGITQSPKYLFRKEGQNVTLSCEQNLNHDAMYWYRQDPGQGLRLIYYSQIVNDFQKGDIAEGYSVSREKKESFPLTVTSAQKNPTAFYLCASSIPAADREDEQFFGPGTRLTVL.

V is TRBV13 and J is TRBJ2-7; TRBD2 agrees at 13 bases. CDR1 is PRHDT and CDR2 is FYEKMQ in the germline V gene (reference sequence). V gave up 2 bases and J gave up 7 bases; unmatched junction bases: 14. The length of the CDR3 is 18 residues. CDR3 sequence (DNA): TGTGCCAGCAGCTTACGCCCCCAACTAGCGGGAGGGATAGGTGAGCAGTACTTC. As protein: CASSLRPQLAGGIGEQYF.

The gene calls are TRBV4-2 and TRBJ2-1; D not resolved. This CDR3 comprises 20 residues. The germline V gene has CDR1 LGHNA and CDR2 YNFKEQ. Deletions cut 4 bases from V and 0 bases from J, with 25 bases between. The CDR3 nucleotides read TGTGCCAGCAGCCCCCAGACTCCAAACCCCTCTCCAGCCTCCTACAATGAGCAGTTCTTC. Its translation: CASSPQTPNPSPASYNEQFF.

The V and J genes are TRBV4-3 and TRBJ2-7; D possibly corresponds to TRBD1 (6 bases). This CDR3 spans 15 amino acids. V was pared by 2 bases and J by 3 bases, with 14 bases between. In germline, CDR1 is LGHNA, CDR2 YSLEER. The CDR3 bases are TGCGCCAGCAGCCAACTCCGGGACACCAACTACGAGCAGTACTTC. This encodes CASSQLRDTNYEQYF.

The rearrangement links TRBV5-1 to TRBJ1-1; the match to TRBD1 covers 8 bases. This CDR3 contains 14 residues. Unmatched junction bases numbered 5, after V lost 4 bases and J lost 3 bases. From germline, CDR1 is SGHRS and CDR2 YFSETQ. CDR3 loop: CASSAYRGDTEAFF. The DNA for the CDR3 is TGCGCCAGCAGCGCCTACAGGGGGGACACTGAAGCTTTCTTT.

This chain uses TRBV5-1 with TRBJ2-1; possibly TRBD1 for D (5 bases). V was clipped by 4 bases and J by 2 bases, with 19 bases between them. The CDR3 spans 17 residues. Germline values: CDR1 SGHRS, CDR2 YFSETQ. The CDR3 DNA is TGCGCCAGCAGCCCCGGTGGTGCAGGGTCGACCTACAATGAGCAGTTCTTC. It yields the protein CASSPGGAGSTYNEQFF.

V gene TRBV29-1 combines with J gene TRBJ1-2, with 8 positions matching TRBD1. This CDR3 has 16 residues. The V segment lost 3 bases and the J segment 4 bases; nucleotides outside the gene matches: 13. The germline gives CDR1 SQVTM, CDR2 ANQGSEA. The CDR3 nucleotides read TGCAGCGTTGACATAGGGCCAGGGGGCTTCACCTATGGCTACACCTTC. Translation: CSVDIGPGGFTYGYTF.

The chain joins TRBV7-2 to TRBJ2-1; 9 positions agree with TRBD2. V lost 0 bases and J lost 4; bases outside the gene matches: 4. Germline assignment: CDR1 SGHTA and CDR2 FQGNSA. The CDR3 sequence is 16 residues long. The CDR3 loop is CASSLAPGLAYNEQFF. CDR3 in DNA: TGTGCCAGCAGCTTAGCGCCGGGACTAGCTTACAATGAGCAGTTCTTC.